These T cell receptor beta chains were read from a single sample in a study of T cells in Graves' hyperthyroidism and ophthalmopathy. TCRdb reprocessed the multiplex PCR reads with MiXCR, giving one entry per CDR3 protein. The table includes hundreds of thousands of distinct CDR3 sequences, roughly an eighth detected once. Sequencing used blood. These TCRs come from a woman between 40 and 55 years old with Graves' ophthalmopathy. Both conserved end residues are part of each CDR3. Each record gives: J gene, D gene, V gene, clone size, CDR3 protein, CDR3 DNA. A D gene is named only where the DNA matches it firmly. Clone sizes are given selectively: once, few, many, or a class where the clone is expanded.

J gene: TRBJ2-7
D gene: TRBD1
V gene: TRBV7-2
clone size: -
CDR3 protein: CASSPGTGGVGAYEQYF
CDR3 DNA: TGTGCCAGCAGCCCCGGGACAGGGGGGGTAGGGGCCTACGAGCAGTACTTC

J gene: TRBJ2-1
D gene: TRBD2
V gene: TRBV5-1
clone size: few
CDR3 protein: CASSSASGSYNEQFF
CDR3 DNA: TGCGCCAGCAGCTCGGCTAGCGGGTCTTACAATGAGCAGTTCTTC

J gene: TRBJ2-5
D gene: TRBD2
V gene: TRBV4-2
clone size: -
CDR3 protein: CASSQGGSDETQYF
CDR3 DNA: TGTGCCAGCAGCCAAGGCGGGAGTGATGAGACCCAGTACTTC

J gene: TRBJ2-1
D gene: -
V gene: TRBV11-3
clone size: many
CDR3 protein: CASSLVGRFSSYNEQFF
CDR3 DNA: TGTGCCAGCAGCTTAGTGGGCAGGTTCAGCTCCTACAATGAGCAGTTCTTC

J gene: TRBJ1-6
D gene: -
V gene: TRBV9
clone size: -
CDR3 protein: CASSEDTGYSPLHF
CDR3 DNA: TGTGCCAGCAGCGAAGACACGGGGTATTCACCCCTCCACTTT

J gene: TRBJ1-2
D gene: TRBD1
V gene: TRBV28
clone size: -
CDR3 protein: CASSFSPGTGDGYTF
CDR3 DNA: TGTGCCAGCAGTTTCTCCCCTGGGACAGGGGATGGCTACACCTTC

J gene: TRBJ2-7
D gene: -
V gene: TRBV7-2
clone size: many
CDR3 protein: CASSSQSTYEQYF
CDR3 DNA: TGTGCCAGCAGCTCCCAATCCACCTACGAGCAGTACTTC

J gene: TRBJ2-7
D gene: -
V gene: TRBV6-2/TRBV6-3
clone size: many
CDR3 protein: CASDQGPLNEQYF
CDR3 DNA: TGTGCCAGCGATCAGGGCCCTCTGAACGAGCAGTACTTC

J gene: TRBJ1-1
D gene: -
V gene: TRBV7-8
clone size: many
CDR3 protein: CASSLTVKNTEAFF
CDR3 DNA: TGTGCCAGCAGCTTGACAGTAAAGAACACTGAAGCTTTCTTT

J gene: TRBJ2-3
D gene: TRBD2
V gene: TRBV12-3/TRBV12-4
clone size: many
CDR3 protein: CASSLGLATDTQYF
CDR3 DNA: TGTGCCAGCAGCTTGGGACTAGCGACAGATACGCAGTATTTT

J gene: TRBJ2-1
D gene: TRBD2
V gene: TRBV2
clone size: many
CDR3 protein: CARRATGLAGGYEQFF
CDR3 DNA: TGTGCCCGACGGGCCACCGGGCTAGCGGGAGGTTATGAGCAGTTCTTC

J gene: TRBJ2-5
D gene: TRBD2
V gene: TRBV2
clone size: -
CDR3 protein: CASKGTTMLGGQYF
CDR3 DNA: TGTGCCAGCAAGGGGACTACCATGCTTGGAGGACAGTACTTC

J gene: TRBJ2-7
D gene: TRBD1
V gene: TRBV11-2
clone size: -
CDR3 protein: CASSPPRRTGESLGEQYF
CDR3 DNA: TGTGCCAGCAGCCCACCTCGGAGGACAGGGGAAAGCTTGGGCGAGCAGTACTTC

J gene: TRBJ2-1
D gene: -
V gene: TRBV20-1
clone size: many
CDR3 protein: CSASSGNSYNEQFF
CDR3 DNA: TGCAGTGCTAGTAGCGGTAACTCCTACAATGAGCAGTTCTTC

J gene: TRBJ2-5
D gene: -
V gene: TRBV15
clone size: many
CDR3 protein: CATSRGGAEETQYF
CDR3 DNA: TGTGCCACCAGCAGAGGGGGGGCAGAAGAGACCCAGTACTTC

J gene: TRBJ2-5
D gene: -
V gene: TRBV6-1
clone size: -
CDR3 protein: CASMGQGQETQYF
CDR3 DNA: TGTGCCAGCATGGGGCAGGGACAAGAGACCCAGTACTTC

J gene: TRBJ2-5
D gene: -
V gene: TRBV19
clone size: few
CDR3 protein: CASSIVQSGTQYF
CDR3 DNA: TGTGCCAGTAGTATAGTCCAGTCCGGGACCCAGTACTTC

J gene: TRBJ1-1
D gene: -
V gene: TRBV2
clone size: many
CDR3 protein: CASSIHTEAFF
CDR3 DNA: TGTGCCAGCAGCATTCACACTGAAGCTTTCTTT

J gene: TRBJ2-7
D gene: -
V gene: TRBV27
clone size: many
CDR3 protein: CASSPSLRGFSYEQYF
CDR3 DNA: TGTGCCAGCAGCCCTTCCCTCAGGGGTTTCAGCTACGAGCAGTACTTC

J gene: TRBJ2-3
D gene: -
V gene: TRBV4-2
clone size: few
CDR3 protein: CASSQFHTAPPSTDTQYF
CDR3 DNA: TGTGCCAGCAGCCAGTTCCATACTGCCCCTCCTAGCACAGATACGCAGTATTTT

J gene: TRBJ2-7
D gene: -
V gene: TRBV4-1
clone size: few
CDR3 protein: CASSQGVAEGRSYEQYF
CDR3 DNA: TGCGCCAGCAGCCAAGGGGTAGCGGAGGGACGATCCTACGAGCAGTACTTC

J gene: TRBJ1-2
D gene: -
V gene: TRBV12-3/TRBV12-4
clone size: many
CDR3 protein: CASSPQYGYTF
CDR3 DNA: TGTGCCAGCAGTCCCCAGTATGGCTACACCTTC

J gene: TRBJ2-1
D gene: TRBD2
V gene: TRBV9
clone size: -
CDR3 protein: CASSVGGGLAGNEQFF
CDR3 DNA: TGTGCCAGCAGCGTAGGGGGGGGGCTAGCGGGCAATGAGCAGTTCTTC

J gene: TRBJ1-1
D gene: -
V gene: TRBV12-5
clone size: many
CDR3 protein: CASGFGVRGDTEAFF
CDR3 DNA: TGTGCTAGTGGTTTCGGGGTCAGGGGAGACACTGAAGCTTTCTTT

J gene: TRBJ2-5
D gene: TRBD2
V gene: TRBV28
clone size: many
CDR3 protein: CASSLVLAGVGAQYF
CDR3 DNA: TGTGCCAGCAGTTTAGTGTTAGCGGGCGTGGGGGCCCAGTACTTC

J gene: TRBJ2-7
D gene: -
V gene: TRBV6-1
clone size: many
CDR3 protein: CASSDTGKQYF
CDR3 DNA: TGTGCCAGCAGTGATACAGGGAAGCAGTACTTC

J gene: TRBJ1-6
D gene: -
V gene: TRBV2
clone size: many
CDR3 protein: CASKLIYNSPLHF
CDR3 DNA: TGTGCCAGCAAGCTCATTTATAATTCACCCCTCCACTTT

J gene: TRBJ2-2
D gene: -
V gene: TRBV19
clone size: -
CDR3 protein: CASSITANTGELFF
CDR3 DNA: TGTGCCAGTAGTATCACCGCGAACACCGGGGAGCTGTTTTTT

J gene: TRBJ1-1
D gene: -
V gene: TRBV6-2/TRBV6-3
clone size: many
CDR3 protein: CASNGGRTAENTEAFF
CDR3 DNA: TGTGCCAGCAATGGTGGGCGGACAGCAGAGAACACTGAAGCTTTCTTT

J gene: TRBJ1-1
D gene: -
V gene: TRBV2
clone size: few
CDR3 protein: CASSESSSYCAFF
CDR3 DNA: TGTGCCAGCAGTGAAAGCTCCTCATACTGCGCTTTCTTT

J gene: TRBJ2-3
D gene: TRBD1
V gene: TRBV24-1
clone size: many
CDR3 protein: CATSDPGQEFTDTQYF
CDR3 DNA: TGTGCCACCAGTGACCCGGGACAGGAGTTCACAGATACGCAGTATTTT

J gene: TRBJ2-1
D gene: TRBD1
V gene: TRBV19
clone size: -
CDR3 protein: CASSIRGQGSYNEQFF
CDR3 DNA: TGTGCCAGTAGTATACGGGGACAGGGCTCCTACAATGAGCAGTTCTTC

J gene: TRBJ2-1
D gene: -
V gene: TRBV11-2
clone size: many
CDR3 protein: CASSLKGGSYNEQFF
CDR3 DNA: TGTGCCAGCAGCTTAAAGGGGGGGTCCTACAATGAGCAGTTCTTC

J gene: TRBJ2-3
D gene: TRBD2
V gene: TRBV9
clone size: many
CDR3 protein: CASRRTSGPSTDTQYF
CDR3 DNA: TGTGCCAGCAGGAGGACTAGCGGCCCTAGCACAGATACGCAGTATTTT

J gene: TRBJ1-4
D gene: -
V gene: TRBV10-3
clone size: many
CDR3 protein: CAIKGGQGVNEKLFF
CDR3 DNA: TGTGCCATCAAGGGTGGGCAGGGTGTTAACGAAAAACTGTTTTTT

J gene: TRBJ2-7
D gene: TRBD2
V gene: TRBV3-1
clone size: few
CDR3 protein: CASSPGTSGTYSYEQYF
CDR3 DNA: TGTGCCAGCAGCCCCGGGACTAGCGGGACCTACTCCTACGAGCAGTACTTC

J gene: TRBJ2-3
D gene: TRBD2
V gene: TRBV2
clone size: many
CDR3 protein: CASSERWTSGSTDTQYF
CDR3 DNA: TGTGCCAGCAGTGAAAGGTGGACTAGCGGATCCACAGATACGCAGTATTTT